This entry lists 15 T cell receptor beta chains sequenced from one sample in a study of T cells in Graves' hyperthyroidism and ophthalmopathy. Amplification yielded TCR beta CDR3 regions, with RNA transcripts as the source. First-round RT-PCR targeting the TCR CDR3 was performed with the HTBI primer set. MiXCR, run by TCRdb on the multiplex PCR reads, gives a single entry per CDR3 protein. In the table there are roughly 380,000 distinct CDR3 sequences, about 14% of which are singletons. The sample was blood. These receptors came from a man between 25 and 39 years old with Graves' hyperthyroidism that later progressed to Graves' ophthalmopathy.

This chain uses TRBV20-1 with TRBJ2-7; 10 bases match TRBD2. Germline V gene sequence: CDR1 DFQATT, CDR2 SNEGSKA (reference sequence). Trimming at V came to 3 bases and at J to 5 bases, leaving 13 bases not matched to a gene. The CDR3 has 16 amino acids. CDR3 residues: CSASSLAGDHFDEQYF. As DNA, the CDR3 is TGCAGTGCTAGTTCTCTAGCGGGGGATCATTTCGACGAGCAGTACTTC.

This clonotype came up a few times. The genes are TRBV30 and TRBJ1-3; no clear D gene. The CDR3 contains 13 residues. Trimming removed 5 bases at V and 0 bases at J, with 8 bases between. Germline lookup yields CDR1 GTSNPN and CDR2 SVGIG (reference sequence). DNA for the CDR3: TGTGCCTGGGAGATTGGCTCTGGAAACACCATATATTTT. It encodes CAWEIGSGNTIYF. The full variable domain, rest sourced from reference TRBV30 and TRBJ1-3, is SQTIHQWPATLVQPVGSPLSLECTVEGTSNPNLYWYRQAAGRGLQLLFYSVGIGQISSEVPQNLSASRPQDRQFILSSKKLLLSDSGFYLCAWEIGSGNTIYFGEGSWLTVV.

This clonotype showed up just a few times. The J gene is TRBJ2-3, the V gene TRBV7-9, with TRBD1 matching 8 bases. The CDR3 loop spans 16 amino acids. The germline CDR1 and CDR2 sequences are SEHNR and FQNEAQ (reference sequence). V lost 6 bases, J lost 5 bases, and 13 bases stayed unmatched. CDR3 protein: CASSRAGQGIGDTQYF. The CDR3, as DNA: TGTGCCAGCAGTCGAGCCGGACAGGGTATAGGAGATACGCAGTATTTT.

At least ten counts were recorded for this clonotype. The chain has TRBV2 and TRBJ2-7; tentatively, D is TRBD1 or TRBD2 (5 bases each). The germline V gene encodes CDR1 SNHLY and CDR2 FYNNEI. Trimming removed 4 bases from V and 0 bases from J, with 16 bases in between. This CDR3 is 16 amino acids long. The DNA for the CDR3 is TGTGCCAGCAGTGTCCCGGAGGACAATTTCTCCTACGAGCAGTACTTC. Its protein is CASSVPEDNFSYEQYF.

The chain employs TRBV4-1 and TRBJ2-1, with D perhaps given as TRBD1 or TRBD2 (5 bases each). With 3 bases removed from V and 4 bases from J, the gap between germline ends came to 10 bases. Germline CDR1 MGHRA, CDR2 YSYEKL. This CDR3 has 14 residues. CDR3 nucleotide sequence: TGCGCCAGCAGCCAGCCCGAGGGGTACAATGAGCAGTTCTTC. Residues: CASSQPEGYNEQFF.

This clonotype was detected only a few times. The CDR3, as DNA: TGCAGTGCCCTCGTAGGGTCCGCAAATCAGCCCCAGCATTTT. It translates to CSALVGSANQPQHF. V gene TRBV20-1 combines with J gene TRBJ1-5; no definite D call. Germline CDR1 DFQATT, CDR2 SNEGSKA (reference sequence). This CDR3 is built from 14 residues. V lost 6 bases, J lost 4 bases, and 16 bases lay in between.

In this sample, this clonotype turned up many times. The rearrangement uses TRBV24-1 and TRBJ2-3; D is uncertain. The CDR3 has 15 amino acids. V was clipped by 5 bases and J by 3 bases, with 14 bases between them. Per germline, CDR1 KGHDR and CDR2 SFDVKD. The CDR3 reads CATSGKTASTDTQYF. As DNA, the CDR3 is TGTGCCACCAGTGGAAAAACAGCGTCGACAGATACGCAGTATTTT.

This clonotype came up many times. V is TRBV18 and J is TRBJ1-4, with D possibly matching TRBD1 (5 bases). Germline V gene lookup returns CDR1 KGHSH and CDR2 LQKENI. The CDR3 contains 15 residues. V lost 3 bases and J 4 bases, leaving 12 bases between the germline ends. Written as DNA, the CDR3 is TGTGCCAGCTCACCCGGGACGGAAGATAATGAAAAACTGTTTTTT. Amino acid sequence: CASSPGTEDNEKLFF.

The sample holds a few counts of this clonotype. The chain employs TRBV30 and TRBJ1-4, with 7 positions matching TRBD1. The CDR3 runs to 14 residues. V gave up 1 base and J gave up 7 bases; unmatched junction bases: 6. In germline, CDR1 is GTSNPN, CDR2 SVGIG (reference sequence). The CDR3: CAWSAGQLSEKLFF. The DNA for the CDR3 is TGTGCCTGGAGTGCGGGACAGCTTAGTGAAAAACTGTTTTTT.

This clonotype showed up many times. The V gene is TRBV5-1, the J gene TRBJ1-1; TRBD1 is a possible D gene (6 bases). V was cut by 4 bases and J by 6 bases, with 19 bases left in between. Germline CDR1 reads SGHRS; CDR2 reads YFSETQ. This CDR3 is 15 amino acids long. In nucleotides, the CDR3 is TGCGCCAGCAGCAAGGTTCAACAGGGCCCCCCTGAAGCTTTCTTT. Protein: CASSKVQQGPPEAFF.

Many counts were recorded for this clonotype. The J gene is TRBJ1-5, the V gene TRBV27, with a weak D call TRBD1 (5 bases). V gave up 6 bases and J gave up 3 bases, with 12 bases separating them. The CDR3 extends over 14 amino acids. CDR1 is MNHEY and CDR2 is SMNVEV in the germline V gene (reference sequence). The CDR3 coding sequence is TGTGCCAGCAGGCTCGGGGGGAACAATCAGCCCCAGCATTTT. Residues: CASRLGGNNQPQHF.

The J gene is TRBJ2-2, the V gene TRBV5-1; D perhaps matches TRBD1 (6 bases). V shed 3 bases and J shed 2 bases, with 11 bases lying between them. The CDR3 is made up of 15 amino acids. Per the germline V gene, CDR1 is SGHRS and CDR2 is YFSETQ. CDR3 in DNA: TGCGCCAGCAGCTCATTGACAGGAAACACCGGGGAGCTGTTTTTT. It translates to CASSSLTGNTGELFF.

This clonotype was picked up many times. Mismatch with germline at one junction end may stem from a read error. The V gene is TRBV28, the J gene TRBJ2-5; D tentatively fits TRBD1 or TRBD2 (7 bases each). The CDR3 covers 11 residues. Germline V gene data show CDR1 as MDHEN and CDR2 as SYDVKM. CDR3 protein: CTSRGGETQYF. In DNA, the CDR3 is TGTACCAGCAGGGGGGGAGAGACCCAGTACTTC.

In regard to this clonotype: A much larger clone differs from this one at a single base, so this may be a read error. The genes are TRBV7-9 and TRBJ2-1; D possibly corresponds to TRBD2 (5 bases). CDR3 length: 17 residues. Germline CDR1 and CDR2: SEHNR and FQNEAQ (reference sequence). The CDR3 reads CASSLHRSIERYNEQLF. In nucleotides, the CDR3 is TGTGCCAGCAGCCTACATAGGAGTATAGAGCGGTACAATGAGCAGCTCTTC.

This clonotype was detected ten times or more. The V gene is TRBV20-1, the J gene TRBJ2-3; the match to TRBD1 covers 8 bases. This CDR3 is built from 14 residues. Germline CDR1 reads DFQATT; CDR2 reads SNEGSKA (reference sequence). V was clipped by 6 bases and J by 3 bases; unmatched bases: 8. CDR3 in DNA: TGCAGTGCCCCGGGACAGGAAAGAACAGATACGCAGTATTTT. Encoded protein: CSAPGQERTDTQYF.